This passage covers 27 T cell receptor beta chains from one sample sequenced in a study of CD8+ T cells in alopecia areata. Documented treatment: oral pan-JAK inhibitor, 5-10 mg twice daily. As the sequencing template, cDNA was produced by extracting RNA and reverse transcribing it. Clones were read by immunoSEQ multiplex PCR, and TCRdb kept only the in-frame ones, dropping some. The sample comprises 85,000 to 110,000 clones, around 84% of which are singletons, and approximately 10% rests with the top ten. The starting material was CD8+ T cells sorted from blood, obtained at roughly week 30, from a patient treated with tofacitinib. The receptors come from a human donor with alopecia areata.

The chain employs TRBV27 and TRBJ2-7; possible D gene TRBD2, 6 bases. This CDR3 contains 16 residues. Between the trimmed V and J ends, which lost 5 bases and 3 bases, there was a span of 20 bases. Germline V gene data show CDR1 as MNHEY and CDR2 as SMNVEV (reference sequence). In DNA form, the CDR3 reads TGTGCCAGCAGTCCTACTCGGGCTAGCGCTTACTACGAGCAGTACTTC. It translates to CASSPTRASAYYEQYF.

This rearrangement joins TRBV5-1 to TRBJ1-4; D remains unclear. Germline-derived CDR1 and CDR2 are SGHRS and YFSETQ. V was pared by 3 bases and J by 0 bases, with 12 bases between. The CDR3 extends over 16 amino acids. Here the CDR3 reads CASSSDGRATNEKLFF. The CDR3 bases are TGCGCCAGCAGCTCGGACGGGCGAGCAACTAATGAAAAACTGTTTTTT.

This chain joins TRBV29-1 and TRBJ2-7, with 11 bases aligning to TRBD1. From germline, CDR1 is SQVTM and CDR2 ANQGSEA. The trim removed 1 base at V and 5 bases at J, leaving 7 bases unmatched. The CDR3 consists of 15 residues. The CDR3 DNA is TGCAGCGTTGAAGTTCGGGGACAGGGGGGGGACGAGCAGTACTTC. This translates into CSVEVRGQGGDEQYF.

This clone is a singleton in its sample. The chain joins TRBV5-1 to TRBJ2-2; TRBD2 aligns across 14 bases. Germline CDR1 reads SGHRS; CDR2 reads YFSETQ. The trim removed 7 bases at V and 6 bases at J, leaving 14 bases unmatched. The CDR3 length is 18 residues. CDR3 bases: TGCGCCAGCGGCCCGGGGACTAGCGGGGGCCAGACCCCCGGGGAGCTGTTTTTT. Its protein is CASGPGTSGGQTPGELFF.

This CDR3 reads CASSLGVQGARAYEQYF. CDR3 DNA: TGCGCCAGCAGCTTGGGGGTTCAGGGGGCTCGGGCCTACGAGCAGTACTTC. V and J are TRBV5-1 and TRBJ2-7; TRBD1 aligns across 8 bases. This CDR3 is built from 17 residues. J gave up 2 bases and V 0 bases, and 10 bases lay outside the gene matches. In germline, CDR1 is SGHRS, CDR2 YFSETQ.

A remark on this clone: A junction end diverges from the germline sequence, so it may reflect a read error. This chain links TRBV6-1 with TRBJ2-1; 9 bases match TRBD2. CDR3 length: 17 residues. Germline CDR1 and CDR2: MNHNS and SASEGT. The CDR3 DNA sequence: TGTGCCAGCAATGAAGTACGTCTAGCGGGGATTTACAATGAGCAGTTCTTC. Amino acids: CASNEVRLAGIYNEQFF.

V and J are TRBV27 and TRBJ2-5, with TRBD1 identical over 7 bases. The end of the DNA aligns better with TRBJ2-7, so the J call may be wrong. The V gene's germline CDR1 is MNHEY and CDR2 SMNVEV (reference sequence). The CDR3 is made up of 13 amino acids. The CDR3 DNA reads TGTGCCAGCAGTTACAGGGGCTACCACGAGCAGTACTTC. It yields the protein CASSYRGYHEQYF.

J is TRBJ2-5 and V is TRBV4-1; D is possibly TRBD2 (5 bases). The CDR3 sequence is 15 residues long. The germline gives CDR1 MGHRA, CDR2 YSYEKL. The V gene lost 4 bases and the J gene lost 5 bases, with 17 bases spanning the gap. The CDR3 sequence is CASSRLLVTKETQYF. The CDR3, as DNA: TGCGCCAGCAGCCGCCTACTAGTGACAAAGGAGACCCAGTACTTC.

The chain uses TRBV4-3 and TRBJ2-7, with 8 bases lining up with TRBD1. With V trimmed by 5 bases and J by 6 bases, 6 bases remained unmatched. The germline V gene has CDR1 LGHNA and CDR2 YSLEER. CDR3 size: 13 residues. The CDR3 protein is CASSGTGRGEQYF. CDR3 sequence (DNA): TGCGCCAGCAGCGGGACAGGTCGAGGCGAGCAGTACTTC.

The chain recombines TRBV5-1 with TRBJ2-1; the match to TRBD2 covers 12 bases. With V trimmed by 4 bases and J by 2 bases, 10 bases remained unmatched. The CDR3 runs to 18 residues. Germline CDR1 reads SGHRS; CDR2 reads YFSETQ. The CDR3 is CASSPGTSGLGTYNEQFF. CDR3 sequence (DNA): TGCGCCAGCAGCCCTGGGACTAGCGGGTTGGGGACCTACAATGAGCAGTTCTTC.

The chain has TRBV9 and TRBJ2-4; 7 nucleotides match TRBD2. Germline V gene lookup returns CDR1 SGDLS and CDR2 YYNGEE. V was clipped by 4 bases and J by 7 bases; unmatched bases: 8. The CDR3 is made up of 14 amino acids. The CDR3 region has the DNA TGTGCCAGCAGCCCTAGCGGTGACGGGAACATTCAGTACTTC. Translation gives CASSPSGDGNIQYF.

The chain couples TRBV29-1 to TRBJ1-2; a weak D match, TRBD1 (5 bases). The CDR3 extends over 15 amino acids. V lost 4 bases and J lost 3, with 18 bases in between. Germline CDR1 and CDR2: SQVTM and ANQGSEA. The CDR3 sequence: CSVGLGPDSDYGYTF. The CDR3 DNA reads TGCAGCGTTGGCCTCGGGCCCGACAGTGACTATGGCTACACCTTC.

The chain is built from TRBV19 and TRBJ2-1; D possibly corresponds to TRBD1 (5 bases). Per the germline V gene, CDR1 is LNHDA and CDR2 is SQIVND (reference sequence). Trimming took 1 base from V and 6 from J, leaving 10 bases between them. CDR3 length: 14 residues. This CDR3 is CASSIVSGINEQFF. CDR3 DNA: TGTGCCAGTAGTATAGTCTCAGGGATCAATGAGCAGTTCTTC.

The rearrangement links TRBV4-1 to TRBJ2-2, with 7 bases aligning to TRBD2. Germline CDR1 reads MGHRA; CDR2 reads YSYEKL. V shed 4 bases and J 6 bases; nucleotides not matched to a gene: 11. The CDR3 covers 16 residues. CDR3 in amino acids: CASSPVAGALPGELFF. The CDR3 DNA sequence: TGCGCCAGCAGCCCAGTTGCGGGAGCTCTGCCCGGGGAGCTGTTTTTT.

The chain couples TRBV5-1 to TRBJ2-5; D is unresolved. V was pared by 0 bases and J by 1 base, with 7 bases between. Germline CDR1 SGHRS, CDR2 YFSETQ. The CDR3 extends over 14 amino acids. CDR3 in DNA: TGCGCCAGCAGCTTGGAGTCAGGCCAAGAGACCCAGTACTTC. It is translated as CASSLESGQETQYF.

V and J are TRBV27 and TRBJ2-7; D possibly corresponds to TRBD1 (6 bases). Per germline, CDR1 MNHEY and CDR2 SMNVEV (reference sequence). V dropped 5 bases and J dropped 6 bases, with 14 bases sitting between them. CDR3 length equals 13 residues. The CDR3 sequence is CASSARGRGEQYF. The DNA for the CDR3 is TGTGCCAGCAGTGCCAGGGGCCGCGGCGAGCAGTACTTC.

V gene TRBV4-1 combines with J gene TRBJ2-5; 9 nucleotides line up with TRBD1. The J segment lost 1 base and the V segment lost 1 base, leaving 1 base of the junction unmatched. Germline CDR1 reads MGHRA; CDR2 reads YSYEKL. There are 15 residues in the CDR3. The CDR3 DNA reads as TGCGCCAGCAGCCAAGGACAGGGGGTCCAAGAGACCCAGTACTTC. Translated, it gives CASSQGQGVQETQYF.

The chain carries TRBV7-9 and TRBJ2-1; no clear D. The V gene's germline CDR1 is SEHNR and CDR2 FQNEAQ (reference sequence). This CDR3 contains 11 residues. Trimming removed 3 bases from V and 6 bases from J, with 3 bases in between. The CDR3 region is CASSFSNEQFF. CDR3 coding DNA: TGTGCCAGCAGCTTCAGCAATGAGCAGTTCTTC.

With respect to this clone: This sample includes further DNA sequences coding for the same CDR3. The V and J genes are TRBV7-3 and TRBJ2-7, with D perhaps TRBD1 (6 bases). The V gene's germline CDR1 is SGHTA and CDR2 FQGTGA. The length of the CDR3 is 13 residues. Trimming shortened V by 5 bases and J by 1 base, and 9 bases separated the two germline ends. CDR3 in amino acids: CASSPGQSYEQYF. The CDR3 DNA follows: TGTGCCAGCAGCCCCGGACAGTCCTACGAGCAGTACTTC.

This clone was found once. The chain has TRBV29-1 and TRBJ2-1, with D tentatively TRBD1 (6 bases). This CDR3 has 16 amino acids. CDR1 SQVTM and CDR2 ANQGSEA come from the germline V gene. Trimming left V 0 bases short and J 0 bases short, with 12 bases between. CDR3 sequence (DNA): TGCAGCGTTGAAGATCGGGGACACACCTCCTACAATGAGCAGTTCTTC. This encodes CSVEDRGHTSYNEQFF.

This chain's CDR3 is CASSYGYYNEQFF. The CDR3 DNA sequence: TGTGCCAGCAGTTACGGTTATTACAATGAGCAGTTCTTC. This sequence joins TRBV6-5 and TRBJ2-1; D unclear. Germline lookup yields CDR1 MNHEY and CDR2 SVGAGI. With 2 bases removed from V and 4 bases from J, the gap between germline ends came to 6 bases. The CDR3 has 13 amino acids.

V usage is TRBV7-8 and J usage is TRBJ2-2; D is ambiguous. This CDR3 is built from 11 residues. Deletions cut 6 bases from V and 7 bases from J, with 6 bases between. Germline CDR1 SGHVS, CDR2 FQNEAQ. The CDR3 nucleotides are TGTGCCAGCAGGGGAATCGGGGAGCTGTTTTTT. Translated, it gives CASRGIGELFF.

The chain couples TRBV4-2 to TRBJ2-3; TRBD2 agrees at 8 bases. Trimming took 0 bases from V and 6 from J; bases not matched to a gene: 11. Germline V gives CDR1 LGHNA, CDR2 YNFKEQ. This CDR3 has 17 amino acids. This chain's CDR3 is CASSQEIRAGVFDTQYF. The CDR3 region has the DNA TGTGCCAGCAGCCAAGAAATTCGAGCGGGGGTTTTTGATACGCAGTATTTT.

CDR3 residues: CASSLGLGTYEQYF. The DNA for the CDR3 is TGTGCCAGCAGCTTAGGGCTGGGTACCTACGAGCAGTACTTC. The chain links TRBV11-2 to TRBJ2-7; D unresolved. The CDR3 spans 14 residues. The germline CDR1 and CDR2 sequences are SGHAT and FQNNGV. V was pared by 1 base and J by 2 bases, with 9 bases between.

The gene calls are TRBV7-9 and TRBJ2-2; the match to TRBD1 covers 7 bases. The CDR3 extends over 17 amino acids. J was trimmed by 0 bases and V by 6 bases; bases with no gene match: 10. CDR1 is SEHNR and CDR2 is FQNEAQ in the germline V gene (reference sequence). CDR3 sequence reads: CASSFPDRAPNTGELFF. For the CDR3, the DNA is TGTGCCAGCAGTTTCCCTGACAGGGCCCCGAACACCGGGGAGCTGTTTTTT.

This chain connects TRBV7-3 to TRBJ2-5, with D uncertain. V shed 6 bases and J shed 1 base, with 6 bases lying between them. CDR3 length: 12 amino acids. CDR1 is SGHTA, CDR2 FQGTGA, per germline. The CDR3 here is CASSDGQETQYF. The DNA for the CDR3 is TGTGCCAGCAGTGACGGCCAAGAGACCCAGTACTTC.

The gene calls are TRBV13 and TRBJ2-7; a possible D gene is TRBD1 (6 bases). CDR3 size: 16 residues. CDR1 and CDR2 from the germline V gene are PRHDT and FYEKMQ (reference sequence). V dropped 5 bases and J dropped 3 bases, with 20 bases sitting between them. The CDR3 spells CASSQTPDSANYEQYF. Here the CDR3 DNA reads TGTGCCAGCAGCCAAACTCCGGACAGCGCCAACTACGAGCAGTACTTC.